What follows describes a single T cell receptor (beta chain). The sample originates from a study of PD-1 blockade in classical Hodgkin lymphoma. Every patient relapsed after autologous stem cell transplantation, and brentuximab vedotin exposure varied. Assay: immunoSEQ multiplex PCR; the TCRdb copy retains only in-frame clones and omits some. The sample lists approximately 57,000 clones; 91% were seen once. Between the trimmed V and J ends, which lost 0 bases and 0 bases, there was a span of 10 bases. This CDR3 contains 15 residues. CDR1 and CDR2 from the germline V gene are SGDLS and YYNGEE. The chain is built from TRBV9 and TRBJ2-7; D is possibly TRBD1 or TRBD2 (5 bases each). The sample was peripheral blood mononuclear cells (PBMCs), taken before the second cycle of nivolumab. This receptor was obtained from a human donor with classical Hodgkin lymphoma. Here the CDR3 reads CASSVGDGNSYEQYF. The CDR3 nucleotides read TGTGCCAGCAGCGTAGGGGACGGCAACTCCTACGAGCAGTACTTC.